Here is one TCR beta chain with its context. The sample originates from a study of pediatric ulcerative colitis. The CDR3 spans 15 residues. V was clipped by 6 bases and J by 1 base; unmatched bases: 5. The germline gives CDR1 GTSNPN, CDR2 SVGIG (reference sequence). During colonoscopy, one to two rectal pinch biopsies were collected. Sequencing was at survey level. Generated by immunoSEQ multiplex PCR, the TCRdb table keeps only in-frame clones and is missing some. The sample yields approximately 40,000 clones, 75% seen once. V usage is TRBV30 and J usage is TRBJ1-4; 10 bases agree with TRBD1. This receptor was taken from a boy younger than 18 with severe ulcerative colitis. What was sequenced was gut tissue. The CDR3 reads CACRRTGGTNEKLFF. CDR3 in DNA: TGTGCCTGCCGGCGGACAGGGGGAACTAATGAAAAACTGTTTTTT.